These T cell receptor beta chains were read from a single sample in a study of blood T cells in healthy people across ages. TCRdb re-derived calls from the 5' RACE reads in MiXCR, one entry per CDR3 protein. The data show about 1,800,000 distinct CDR3 sequences, 28% seen once. The source material was blood. All receptors come from a woman aged 25 to 39 in good health. Both conserved end residues are part of each CDR3. D genes are given only for firm matches. Not all rows give a size; the values are once, few, many and, for expanded clones, a class.

J gene: TRBJ2-3
D gene: NA
V gene: TRBV20-1
clone size: NA
CDR3 protein: CSALYDGRGTQYF
CDR3 DNA: TGCAGTGCTCTTTACGACGGACGAGGTACGCAGTATTTT

J gene: TRBJ2-1
D gene: TRBD2
V gene: TRBV7-9
clone size: NA
CDR3 protein: CASTRTSGFYNEQFF
CDR3 DNA: TGTGCCAGCACCCGGACTAGCGGATTCTACAATGAGCAGTTCTTC

J gene: TRBJ2-3
D gene: NA
V gene: TRBV6-2/TRBV6-3
clone size: few
CDR3 protein: CASSSDPLADTQYF
CDR3 DNA: TGTGCCAGCAGTTCTGACCCGTTGGCAGATACGCAGTATTTT

J gene: TRBJ1-5
D gene: NA
V gene: TRBV6-5
clone size: many
CDR3 protein: CASRGSGGQPQHF
CDR3 DNA: TGTGCCAGCCGCGGGTCGGGGGGACAGCCCCAGCATTTT

J gene: TRBJ1-2
D gene: NA
V gene: TRBV7-9
clone size: few
CDR3 protein: CASSLAKGTAEGYTF
CDR3 DNA: TGTGCCAGCAGCTTAGCCAAGGGAACGGCCGAGGGCTACACCTTC

J gene: TRBJ1-4
D gene: NA
V gene: TRBV4-1
clone size: few
CDR3 protein: CASSQEGARAPNERLFF
CDR3 DNA: TGCGCCAGCAGCCAAGAAGGCGCGAGGGCTCCTAATGAAAGACTGTTTTTT

J gene: TRBJ2-7
D gene: NA
V gene: TRBV7-6
clone size: many
CDR3 protein: CASSSGQGPSYEQYF
CDR3 DNA: TGTGCCAGCAGTTCAGGGCAGGGACCCTCCTACGAGCAGTACTTC

J gene: TRBJ1-2
D gene: TRBD1
V gene: TRBV10-3
clone size: many
CDR3 protein: CAISDPNRGRVDYGYTF
CDR3 DNA: TGTGCCATCAGTGACCCGAACAGGGGGCGTGTAGACTATGGCTACACCTTC

J gene: TRBJ1-2
D gene: TRBD1
V gene: TRBV3-1
clone size: few
CDR3 protein: CASSREGQADGYTF
CDR3 DNA: TGTGCCAGCAGCCGAGAGGGACAGGCTGATGGCTACACCTTC

J gene: TRBJ1-1
D gene: NA
V gene: TRBV6-6
clone size: NA
CDR3 protein: CASSGGVAFF
CDR3 DNA: TGTGCCAGCAGCGGAGGGGTGGCTTTCTTT

J gene: TRBJ1-2
D gene: NA
V gene: TRBV15
clone size: many
CDR3 protein: CATSDPGQLYGYTF
CDR3 DNA: TGTGCCACCAGCGATCCGGGACAACTCTATGGCTACACCTTC

J gene: TRBJ2-3
D gene: NA
V gene: TRBV2
clone size: NA
CDR3 protein: CASNLATPRTDTQYF
CDR3 DNA: TGTGCCAGCAATCTGGCTACCCCCCGCACAGATACGCAGTATTTT

J gene: TRBJ1-4
D gene: NA
V gene: TRBV20-1
clone size: NA
CDR3 protein: CSARDEAVKEKLFF
CDR3 DNA: TGCAGTGCTAGAGATGAGGCCGTAAAGGAAAAACTGTTTTTT

J gene: TRBJ2-7
D gene: TRBD1
V gene: TRBV7-9
clone size: many
CDR3 protein: CASSLRTGLGEQYF
CDR3 DNA: TGTGCCAGCAGCTTAAGGACAGGGTTGGGCGAGCAGTACTTC

J gene: TRBJ2-4
D gene: NA
V gene: TRBV7-2
clone size: many
CDR3 protein: CASSLGGTGTKNIQYF
CDR3 DNA: TGTGCCAGCAGCCTAGGCGGGACGGGGACCAAAAACATTCAGTACTTC

J gene: TRBJ1-2
D gene: NA
V gene: TRBV6-4
clone size: NA
CDR3 protein: CATKPGATNYGYTF
CDR3 DNA: TGTGCCACCAAGCCGGGGGCCACTAACTATGGCTACACCTTC

J gene: TRBJ2-7
D gene: NA
V gene: TRBV5-1
clone size: few
CDR3 protein: CASSLSAGPGSFSYEQYF
CDR3 DNA: TGCGCCAGCAGCTTGTCCGCGGGCCCGGGGAGTTTCTCCTACGAGCAGTACTTC

J gene: TRBJ2-4
D gene: NA
V gene: TRBV24-1
clone size: NA
CDR3 protein: CTTSEGTSLAKNIQYF
CDR3 DNA: TGTACCACCAGTGAAGGTACCTCATTAGCCAAAAACATTCAGTACTTC

J gene: TRBJ2-3
D gene: NA
V gene: TRBV7-2
clone size: few
CDR3 protein: CASSPGWAGSTDTQYF
CDR3 DNA: TGTGCCAGCAGCCCAGGGTGGGCTGGGAGCACAGATACGCAGTATTTT

J gene: TRBJ1-1
D gene: NA
V gene: TRBV11-2
clone size: NA
CDR3 protein: CASSVVTRWNTEAFF
CDR3 DNA: TGTGCCAGCAGCGTTGTCACGCGGTGGAACACTGAAGCTTTCTTT

J gene: TRBJ2-1
D gene: NA
V gene: TRBV20-1
clone size: NA
CDR3 protein: CSASGGFGNNEQFF
CDR3 DNA: TGCAGTGCTAGTGGGGGTTTTGGTAACAATGAGCAGTTCTTC